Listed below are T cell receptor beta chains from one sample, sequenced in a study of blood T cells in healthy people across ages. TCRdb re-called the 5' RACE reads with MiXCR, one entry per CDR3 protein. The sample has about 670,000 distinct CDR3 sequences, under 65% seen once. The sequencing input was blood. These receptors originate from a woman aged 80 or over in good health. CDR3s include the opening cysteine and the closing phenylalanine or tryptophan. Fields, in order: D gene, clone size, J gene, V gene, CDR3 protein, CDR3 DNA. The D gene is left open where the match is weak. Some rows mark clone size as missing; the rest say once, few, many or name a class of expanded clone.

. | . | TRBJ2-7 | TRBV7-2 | CVSSLNRDWSYEQYF | TGTGTCAGCAGCTTGAACCGGGACTGGTCCTACGAGCAGTACTTC
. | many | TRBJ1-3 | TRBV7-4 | CANRRPGDSGNTIYF | TGTGCCAACCGTAGACCAGGGGACTCTGGAAACACCATATATTTT
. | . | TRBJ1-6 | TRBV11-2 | CASSLDAGVTGDLHF | TGTGCCAGCAGCTTAGACGCAGGGGTAACGGGGGACCTCCACTTT
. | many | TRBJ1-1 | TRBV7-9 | CASSLESSTEAFF | TGTGCCAGCAGCTTAGAAAGTTCCACTGAAGCTTTCTTT
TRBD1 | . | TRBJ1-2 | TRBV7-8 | CASSPNRGRATYGYTF | TGTGCCAGCAGCCCTAACAGGGGACGTGCTACTTATGGCTACACCTTC
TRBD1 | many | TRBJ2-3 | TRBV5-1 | CASSLRQGAWRKGTDTQYF | TGCGCCAGCAGCTTGAGGCAGGGGGCTTGGCGTAAGGGCACAGATACGCAGTATTTT
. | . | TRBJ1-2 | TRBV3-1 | CASTIAGIYTF | TGCGCCAGCACTATCGCGGGGATCTACACCTTC
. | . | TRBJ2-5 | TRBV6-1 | CASRMGLNKETQYF | TGTGCCAGCAGAATGGGACTGAATAAAGAGACCCAGTACTTC
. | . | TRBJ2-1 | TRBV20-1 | CSAKRSVNEQFF | TGCAGTGCCAAGCGATCCGTAAATGAGCAGTTCTTC
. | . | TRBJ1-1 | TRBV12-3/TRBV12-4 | CASVVRGGFTEAFF | TGTGCCAGCGTTGTCAGGGGAGGTTTCACTGAAGCTTTCTTT
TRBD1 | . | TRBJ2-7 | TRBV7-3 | CASSSAGTGLYNEQYF | TGTGCCAGCAGCTCCGCCGGGACAGGCCTTTACAATGAGCAGTACTTC
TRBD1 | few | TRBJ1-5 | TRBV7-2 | CASSLKGAQPQHF | TGTGCCAGCAGCTTAAAGGGGGCCCAGCCCCAGCATTTT
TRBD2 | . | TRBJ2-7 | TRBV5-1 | CASSLFGLAGGTSYEQYF | TGCGCCAGCAGCTTGTTTGGACTAGCGGGAGGTACCTCCTACGAGCAGTACTTC
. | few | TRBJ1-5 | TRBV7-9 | CASSLDSLPQHF | TGTGCCAGCAGCTTGGACAGCCTTCCCCAGCATTTT
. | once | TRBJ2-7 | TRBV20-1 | CSARPLEHYEQYF | TGCAGTGCTAGGCCGCTCGAGCACTACGAGCAGTACTTC